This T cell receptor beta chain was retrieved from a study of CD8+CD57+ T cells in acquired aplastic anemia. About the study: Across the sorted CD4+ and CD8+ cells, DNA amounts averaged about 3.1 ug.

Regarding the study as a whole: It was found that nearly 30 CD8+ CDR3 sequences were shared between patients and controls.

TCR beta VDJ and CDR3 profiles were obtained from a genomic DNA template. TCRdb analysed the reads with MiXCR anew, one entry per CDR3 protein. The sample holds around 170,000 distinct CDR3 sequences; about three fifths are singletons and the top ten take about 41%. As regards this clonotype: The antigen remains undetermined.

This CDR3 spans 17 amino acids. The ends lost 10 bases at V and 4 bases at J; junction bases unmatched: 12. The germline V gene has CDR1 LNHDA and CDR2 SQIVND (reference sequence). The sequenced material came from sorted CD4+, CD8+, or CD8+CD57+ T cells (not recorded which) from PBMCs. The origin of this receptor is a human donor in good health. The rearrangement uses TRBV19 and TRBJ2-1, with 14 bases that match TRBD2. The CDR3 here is CATETTSGRGEYNEQFF. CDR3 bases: TGTGCCACCGAGACGACTAGCGGGAGGGGCGAATACAATGAGCAGTTCTTC. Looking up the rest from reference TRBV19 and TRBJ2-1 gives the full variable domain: DGGITQSPKYLFRKEGQNVTLSCEQNLNHDAMYWYRQDPGQGLRLIYYSQIVNDFQKGDIAEGYSVSREKKESFPLTVTSAQKNPTAFYLCATETTSGRGEYNEQFFGPGTRLTVL.